The sequence of this T cell receptor beta chain was determined in a study of blood T cell repertoires in COVID-19 (dated by TCRdb to 2020 to 2022). With regard to the full study: The collaborator samples originated in the United States, Italy and Spain and spanned the acute and convalescent phases of COVID-19. Nearly every sample came with metadata listing a de-identified subject ID, COVID-19 status, age in years and sex. The material from the prospective study consisted of cDNA or gDNA derived from T cells, B-cell-depleted T cells, or PBMCs. The samples were drawn from two sources: the first 160 participants of the ongoing ImmuneRACE study, and 950 to 1,500 subjects contributed by 6 global collaborators. Deeply sampled blood TCRbeta repertoires from subjects exposed to, actively infected with, or recovered from COVID-19 were included in the dataset. A freely available public database, intended as a resource for researchers studying the immune response to SARS-CoV-2, is where the repertoires were released. Where available, HLA class I and class II types were taken from metadata supplied by the sample provider and were not determined by assay-based typing. What the work shows at the level of the full study, not this receptor alone: The quantity of clinical and demographic metadata differed by source and by participant and was supplied without curation.

The collaborating institutions used their own protocols to collect whole blood in K2EDTA tubes. For TCRbeta analysis, collaborators shipped samples in one of three forms: frozen whole blood, isolated PBMCs, or DNA extracted from either of those sample types. TCRbeta CDR3 regions were amplified from genomic DNA using the immunoSEQ Assay, a bias-controlled multiplex PCR. Processing in the source paper ran as follows. Nucleated cell counts per sample were estimated from amplification of reference gene primers within the assay. To quantify the absolute abundance of each unique TCRbeta CDR3 rearrangement, sequence reads were collapsed and filtered. For each sample, productive Simpson clonality was calculated as the square root of Simpson's diversity index over productive rearrangements. TCRdb took over this immuneACCESS table, retaining in-frame rearrangements with V and J assigned. Such tables are incomplete; in checked studies, under half of the missing clones stem from an unresolved V gene, and the remainder is unexplained. D and trimming were read from the DNA, whereas the V and J calls and clone size are those reported in that table. In this sample the table shows some 110,000 clones, 75% to 90% of which occur a single time. The ten largest make up approximately 7.9% of the sample.

As to this clone: What this receptor recognizes is not known. No base-level quality is on record; no much larger clone is a single base apart.

The source is a man between 65 and 79 years old with acute or convalescent COVID-19. Sequenced sample: peripheral blood.

Read as DNA, the sequence is TGTGCCAGTAGCCCGGGAGGCACAGATACGCAGTATTTT. The translation is CASSPGGTDTQYF. The chain links TRBV19 with TRBJ2-3; the D region possibly corresponds to TRBD2 (6 bases align). Based on the germline V gene (reference sequence), the CDR1 and CDR2 sequences are LNHDA and SQIVND. A distance of 8 bases separates the germline ends of V and J, which lose 6 bases and 1 base respectively. CDR3 length: 13 amino acids, cysteine to phenylalanine. Here the CDR3 DNA is all that survives: 39 bases in frame from base 1.